This T cell receptor (beta chain) comes out of a study of T cell clusters in autoimmune cytopenias. Approximately 40,000 genome equivalents of blood DNA were amplified for TRB. TRB rearrangements were amplified by touch-down multiplex PCR with mixed TRB-A/B primers. TCRdb reprocessed the multiplex PCR reads and stores each CDR3 protein as one record, lacking DNA. The sample shows fewer than 15,000 distinct CDR3 sequences, and around 2% sits with its ten largest clones. Sequenced: peripheral blood. The TCR sequence derives from a human donor with an autoimmune cytopenia or autoimmune hepatitis (not recorded which).

This CDR3 is CASSLVASGSYEQYF. This chain joins TRBV5-1 and TRBJ2-7; no DNA is available, so the TRBD2 call from TCRdb remains unchecked. The CDR3 has 15 residues. Germline lookup yields CDR1 SGHRS and CDR2 YFSETQ.